This entry features one T cell receptor beta chain sequence. The antigen this receptor binds is unknown. Base qualities were left out, and no much larger clone turns up one base away. This sample is part of a study of T cells after somatic rescue of genetic block (dated by TCRdb to 2019 to 2021). The study in broad terms: What the study looked at was long-term robustness, specifically in a T-cell system that came about through somatic rescue of a genetic block in T-cell development.

The library was built by means of the immunoSEQ multiplex PCR assay. In TCRdb, the immuneACCESS table is reduced to in-frame sequences with V and J assigned. These tables do not hold every clone; where another copy was compared, an unresolved V gene accounts for under half, and the others remain unexplained. The sample records 45,000 to 70,000 clones, approximately 96% of which are singletons. Jointly, the top ten make up approximately 0.077% of the sample. The receptor was isolated from a child less than two years old. The specimen was peripheral blood mononuclear cells (PBMCs).

Read as DNA, the sequence is TGTGCCAGCAGCGTCCCGGGACTAGAGAACACCGGGGAGCTGTTTTTT. This codes for CASSVPGLENTGELFF. The chain is assembled from TRBV7-9 and TRBJ2-2, with 8 middle bases fitting TRBD2. The CDR3 sequence holds 16 residues, the cysteine and phenylalanine included. Only the CDR3 DNA is retained, 48 bases long and in frame from the first base. V and J are trimmed by 5 bases and 1 base, and the gene matches miss 6 bases of the junction. The germline V gene (reference sequence) yields SEHNR for CDR1 and FQNEAQ for CDR2.